Below are 17 T cell receptor beta chains sequenced from a single sample in a study of beta chain features in type 1 diabetes. The authors reverse transcribed all of the isolated RNA, so sequencing captured expressed TCRB transcripts. Using immunoSEQ multiplex PCR, the repertoire was profiled, and TCRdb retains in-frame clones only, with some absent. The sample consists of roughly 250,000 clones, roughly 9.6% of them appearing once. The material sequenced was naive CD4+ T cells from blood. These receptor sequences come from a young woman in good health.

V is TRBV4-2 and J is TRBJ2-1, with 14 bases matching TRBD2. Germline V gene data show CDR1 as LGHNA and CDR2 as YNFKEQ. The CDR3 consists of 18 residues. The V and J ends lost 2 bases and 7 bases, in that order; junction bases with no gene match: 10. The chain's CDR3 is CASSQHGTGLAGVNEQFF. The CDR3, as DNA: TGTGCCAGCAGCCAACACGGCACGGGACTAGCGGGAGTTAATGAGCAGTTCTTC.

This clone was seen a handful of times. The chain uses TRBV14 and TRBJ1-1; TRBD1 agrees at 8 bases. This CDR3 contains 14 residues. The trim removed 4 bases at V and 10 bases at J, leaving 11 bases unmatched. The germline V gene has CDR1 SGHDN and CDR2 FVKESK. The CDR3 DNA sequence: TGTGCCAGCAGCCTAAAACAGGGGGAGGCTGGAGCTTTCTTT. It encodes CASSLKQGEAGAFF.

This clone was counted a few times. J is TRBJ1-1 and V is TRBV6-5; TRBD1 matches at 8 bases. V lost 0 bases, J lost 11 bases, and 5 bases stayed unmatched. The CDR3 contains 13 residues. The germline V gene has CDR1 MNHEY and CDR2 SVGAGI. The CDR3, as DNA: TGTGCCAGCAGTTACTCAGCGGACAGGGCGGCTTTCTTT. Translating gives CASSYSADRAAFF.

The chain employs TRBV7-3 and TRBJ2-7; possibly TRBD1 for D (6 bases). Per the germline V gene, CDR1 is SGHTA and CDR2 is FQGTGA. There are 14 residues in the CDR3. With 6 bases removed from V and 2 bases from J, the gap between germline ends came to 14 bases. CDR3 region: CASRSGQGTYEQYF. DNA for the CDR3: TGTGCCAGCAGGTCGGGGCAGGGGACCTACGAGCAGTACTTC.

The V and J genes are TRBV2 and TRBJ1-1; the match to TRBD1 covers 11 bases. With 9 bases clipped from V and 4 bases from J, the junction kept 4 bases outside the gene matches. The CDR3 is 13 residues long. The V gene's germline CDR1 is SNHLY and CDR2 FYNNEI. CDR3 region: CARQDRGRTEAFF. DNA of the CDR3: TGTGCCAGACAGGACAGGGGGCGCACTGAAGCTTTCTTT.

This clone appeared many times. The chain employs TRBV30 and TRBJ1-1; D is unresolved. CDR3 length: 12 amino acids. Germline V gene lookup returns CDR1 GTSNPN and CDR2 SVGIG (reference sequence). V gave up 5 bases and J gave up 7 bases, with 14 bases separating them. CDR3: CAWGRVFGEAFF. In nucleotides, the CDR3 is TGTGCCTGGGGTCGAGTGTTTGGTGAAGCTTTCTTT.

The table lists this clone with a few counts. This sequence joins TRBV5-1 and TRBJ1-5, with D unclear. CDR1 is SGHRS and CDR2 is YFSETQ in the germline V gene. V dropped 0 bases and J dropped 1 base, with 11 bases sitting between them. The CDR3 contains 16 residues. This CDR3 reads CASSLGEGISNQPQHF. The CDR3 nucleotides read TGCGCCAGCAGCTTGGGAGAGGGTATCAGCAATCAGCCCCAGCATTTT.

This clone was counted only a few times. The rearrangement joins TRBV7-9 to TRBJ2-1; possible D gene TRBD2, 5 bases. The CDR3 contains 11 residues. V lost 1 base and J 11 bases, leaving 6 bases between the germline ends. Germline loops: CDR1 SEHNR, CDR2 FQNEAQ (reference sequence). The CDR3 DNA is TGTGCCAGCAGCTTAGGGGAGAAGCAGTTCTTC. Translating gives CASSLGEKQFF.

The chain employs TRBV5-1 and TRBJ2-1, with D possibly TRBD2 on 5 matching bases. V was pared by 0 bases and J by 5 bases, with 12 bases between. The CDR3 consists of 15 residues. Germline CDR1 and CDR2: SGHRS and YFSETQ. CDR3 in amino acids: CASSLDVGLHNEQFF. The CDR3 nucleotides are TGCGCCAGCAGCTTGGATGTCGGACTCCACAATGAGCAGTTCTTC.

This clone was observed a handful of times. The CDR3, as DNA: TGTGCCAGCAGTCGGGACAGATCCTACGAGCAGTACTTC. Its translation is CASSRDRSYEQYF. The J gene is TRBJ2-7, the V gene TRBV5-6, with 7 bases that match TRBD1. CDR1 SGHDT and CDR2 YYEEEE come from the germline V gene. The CDR3 covers 13 residues. The V gene end was trimmed by 5 bases and the J gene end by 1 base; junction bases not matched to a gene: 3.

Only a few counts were recorded for this clone. The chain joins TRBV28 to TRBJ2-5, with D tentatively TRBD2 (5 bases). CDR1 is MDHEN and CDR2 is SYDVKM in the germline V gene. CDR3 length equals 16 residues. V lost 8 bases, J lost 5 bases, and 24 bases lay in between. As DNA, the CDR3 is TGTGCCAGCTCGGTGCCGGCTAGCATGGGAACGGAGACCCAGTACTTC. As protein: CASSVPASMGTETQYF.

This clone was seen a few times. The rearrangement joins TRBV30 to TRBJ1-4; 7 bases fit TRBD1. Germline trimming cut 2 bases from V and 3 bases from J; bases unmatched to any gene: 3. The CDR3 spans 14 residues. Germline-derived CDR1 and CDR2 are GTSNPN and SVGIG (reference sequence). The CDR3 loop is CAWSRDRANEKLFF. The CDR3 DNA sequence: TGTGCCTGGAGTCGGGACAGAGCTAATGAAAAACTGTTTTTT. The full variable domain, rest sourced from reference TRBV30 and TRBJ1-4, is SQTIHQWPATLVQPVGSPLSLECTVEGTSNPNLYWYRQAAGRGLQLLFYSVGIGQISSEVPQNLSASRPQDRQFILSSKKLLLSDSGFYLCAWSRDRANEKLFFGSGTQLSVL.

The gene calls are TRBV7-9 and TRBJ2-1; 9 bases match TRBD2. Trimming cost V 3 bases and J 6 bases; bases outside gene matches: 15. This CDR3 comprises 18 residues. Germline V lookup: CDR1 SEHNR, CDR2 FQNEAQ (reference sequence). CDR3 sequence (DNA): TGTGCCAGCAGCTTTTTAGCGGGAGTGTCGATGGGTTTCAATGAGCAGTTCTTC. Translation gives CASSFLAGVSMGFNEQFF.

The rearrangement uses TRBV6-5 and TRBJ2-7, with TRBD1 matching 7 bases. V was pared by 4 bases and J by 0 bases, with 6 bases of the junction left unmatched. CDR3 length: 15 residues. CDR1 MNHEY and CDR2 SVGAGI come from the germline V gene. The CDR3 here is CASSFYRGTSYEQYF. The CDR3 DNA follows: TGTGCCAGCAGTTTCTACAGGGGAACCTCCTACGAGCAGTACTTC.

The V gene is TRBV7-3, the J gene TRBJ1-2; D perhaps matches TRBD1 (5 bases). V was clipped by 7 bases and J by 1 base, with 16 bases between them. Per germline, CDR1 SGHTA and CDR2 FQGTGA. The CDR3 contains 15 residues. The CDR3, as DNA: TGTGCCAGCACCTCAGTTGGGGGACTTAACTATGGCTACACCTTC. Translated: CASTSVGGLNYGYTF.

There are a few counts of this clone. This chain uses TRBV15 with TRBJ2-2; TRBD2 might be the D (5 bases). The CDR3 contains 17 residues. Trimming left V 0 bases short and J 2 bases short, with 13 bases between. Germline CDR1 reads LNHNV; CDR2 reads YYDKDF (reference sequence). Here the CDR3 DNA reads TGTGCCACCAGCAGAGATCCGGGGAGAGCCAACACCGGGGAGCTGTTTTTT. This encodes CATSRDPGRANTGELFF.

The rearrangement links TRBV29-1 to TRBJ1-1; 10 bases map to TRBD1. This CDR3 comprises 15 residues. Unmatched junction bases numbered 13, after V lost 8 bases and J lost 4 bases. The germline gives CDR1 SQVTM, CDR2 ANQGSEA. This chain's CDR3 is CSSPGQGRGGTEAFF. CDR3 in DNA: TGCAGCAGTCCGGGACAGGGGCGAGGCGGCACTGAAGCTTTCTTT.